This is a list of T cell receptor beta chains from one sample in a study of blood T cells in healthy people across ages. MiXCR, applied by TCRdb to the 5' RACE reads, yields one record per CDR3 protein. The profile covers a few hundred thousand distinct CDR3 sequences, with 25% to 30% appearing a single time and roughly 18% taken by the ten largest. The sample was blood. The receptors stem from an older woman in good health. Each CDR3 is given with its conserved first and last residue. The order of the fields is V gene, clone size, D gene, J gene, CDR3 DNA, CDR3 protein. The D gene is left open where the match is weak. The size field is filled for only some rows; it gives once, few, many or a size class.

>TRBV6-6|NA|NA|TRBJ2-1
TGTGCCAGCAGTTATACCCGGGGTATGGAGTTCTTC
CASSYTRGMEFF
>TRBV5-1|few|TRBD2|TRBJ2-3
TGCGCCAGCAGCTTGGAGGGACTAGCGGGTTCAGATACGCAGTATTTT
CASSLEGLAGSDTQYF
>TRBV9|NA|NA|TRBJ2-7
TGTGCCAGCAGCGTTGGTTTCAGTCCCCTGGGGGAGCAGTACTTC
CASSVGFSPLGEQYF
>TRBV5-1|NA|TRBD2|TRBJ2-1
TGCGCCAGCAGCTTGGGCCGACTAGCGGGGGGCGTCCACAATGAGCAGTTCTTC
CASSLGRLAGGVHNEQFF
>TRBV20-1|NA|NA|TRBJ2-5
TGCAGTGCTAGAGAAGGAGCGGCGGGGTGGACCCAGTACTTC
CSAREGAAGWTQYF
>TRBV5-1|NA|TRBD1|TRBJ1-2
TGCGCCAGCAGAGAGGGGACAGGGAACTATGGCTACACCTTC
CASREGTGNYGYTF
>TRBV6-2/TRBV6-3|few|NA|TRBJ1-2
TGTGCCAGCACCGTACAGGGAGGAGGTGGCTACACCTTC
CASTVQGGGGYTF
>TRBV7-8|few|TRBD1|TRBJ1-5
TGTGCCAGCAGCTTAGAACAGGGGGCGGAAGGTCAGCCCCAGCATTTT
CASSLEQGAEGQPQHF
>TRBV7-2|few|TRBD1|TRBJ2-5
TGTGCCAGCAGCAAGGACAGGGGGGGGTATGAGACCCAGTACTTC
CASSKDRGGYETQYF
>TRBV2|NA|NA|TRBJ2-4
TGTGCCAGCAGTGACTATGGCGTGATACTGCTCCAAAACATTCAGTACTTC
CASSDYGVILLQNIQYF
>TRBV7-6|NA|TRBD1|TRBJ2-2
TGTGCCAGCGAGCCCATACCGGGACAGGGAAACACCGGGGAGCTGTTTTTT
CASEPIPGQGNTGELFF
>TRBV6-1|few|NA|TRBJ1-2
TGTGCCAGCAGTGACGGGGTGGGGGCGCGAAACTATGGCTACACCTTC
CASSDGVGARNYGYTF
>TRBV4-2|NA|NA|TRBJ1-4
TGTGCCAGCAGCCAAGAGGAAGAAAAACTGTTTTTT
CASSQEEEKLFF
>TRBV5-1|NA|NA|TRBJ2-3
TGCGCCAGCAGCTTAAGGTTGGGAGATACGCAGTATTTT
CASSLRLGDTQYF
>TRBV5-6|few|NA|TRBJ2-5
TGTGCCAGCAGCTTGGCTGGGGGGACCGGCCAAGAGACCCAGTACTTC
CASSLAGGTGQETQYF
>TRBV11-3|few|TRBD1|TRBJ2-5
TGTGCCAGCAGCTACACAGGGGGCCCAGAGACCCAGTACTTC
CASSYTGGPETQYF